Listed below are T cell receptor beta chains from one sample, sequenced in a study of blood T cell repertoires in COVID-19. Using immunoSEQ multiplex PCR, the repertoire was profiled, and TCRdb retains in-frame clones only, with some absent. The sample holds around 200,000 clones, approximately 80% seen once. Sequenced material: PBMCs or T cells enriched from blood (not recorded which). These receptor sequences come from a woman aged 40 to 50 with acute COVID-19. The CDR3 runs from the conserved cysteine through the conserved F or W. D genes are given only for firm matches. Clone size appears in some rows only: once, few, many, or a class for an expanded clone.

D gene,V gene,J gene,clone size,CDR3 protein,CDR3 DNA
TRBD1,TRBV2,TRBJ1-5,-,CASSGGGGNQPQHF,TGTGCCAGCAGCGGAGGGGGCGGGAATCAGCCCCAGCATTTT
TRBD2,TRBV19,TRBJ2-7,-,CASSIIPSGSHYEQYF,TGTGCCAGTAGTATAATCCCTAGCGGGAGTCACTACGAGCAGTACTTC
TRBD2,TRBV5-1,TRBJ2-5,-,CASSSGTREETQYF,TGCGCCAGCAGCTCTGGGACTAGAGAAGAGACCCAGTACTTC
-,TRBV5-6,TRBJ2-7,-,CASSSSSYEQYF,TGTGCCAGCAGCTCTAGCTCCTACGAGCAGTACTTC
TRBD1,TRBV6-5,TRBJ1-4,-,CASSSTSGTGFEKLFF,TGTGCCAGCAGTTCGACCTCCGGGACAGGGTTTGAAAAACTGTTTTTT
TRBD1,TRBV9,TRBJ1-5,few,CASSVTGASNQPQHF,TGTGCCAGCAGCGTAACAGGGGCGAGCAATCAGCCCCAGCATTTT
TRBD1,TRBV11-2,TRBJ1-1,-,CASSLAPTGITEAFF,TGTGCCAGCAGCCTCGCCCCGACAGGGATCACTGAAGCTTTCTTT
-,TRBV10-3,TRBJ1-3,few,CAISDRAGNTIYF,TGTGCCATCAGTGACAGGGCTGGAAACACCATATATTTT
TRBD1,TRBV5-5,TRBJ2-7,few,CASRRDRVQYF,TGTGCCAGCAGGCGGGACAGGGTGCAGTACTTC
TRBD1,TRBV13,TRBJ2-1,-,CASSPGDSPYNEQFF,TGTGCCAGCAGCCCCGGGGACAGTCCCTACAATGAGCAGTTCTTC
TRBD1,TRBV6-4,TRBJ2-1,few,CASSRDRVSNEQFF,TGTGCCAGCAGTCGGGACAGGGTCAGTAATGAGCAGTTCTTC
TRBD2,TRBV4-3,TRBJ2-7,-,CASSQSAGASSYEQYF,TGCGCCAGCAGCCAATCAGCGGGGGCCAGCTCCTACGAGCAGTACTTC
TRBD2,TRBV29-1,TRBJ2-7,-,CSTWTSGMYEQYF,TGCAGCACCTGGACTAGCGGGATGTACGAGCAGTACTTC
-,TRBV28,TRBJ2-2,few,CASYFSSSGELFF,TGTGCCAGCTACTTCTCGTCCTCCGGGGAGCTGTTTTTT
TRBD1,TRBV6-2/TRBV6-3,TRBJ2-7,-,CASSPTGQGSEQYF,TGTGCCAGCAGTCCGACCGGACAGGGGAGCGAGCAGTACTTC
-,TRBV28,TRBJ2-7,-,CASSLGQRYEQYF,TGTGCCAGCAGTTTAGGACAGCGTTACGAGCAGTACTTC
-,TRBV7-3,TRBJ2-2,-,CASSPPRGEYTGELFF,TGTGCCAGCAGCCCTCCCAGGGGAGAGTACACCGGGGAGCTGTTTTTT
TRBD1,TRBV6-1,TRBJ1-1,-,CASSEMGQLPNTEAFF,TGTGCCAGCAGCGAAATGGGACAGCTACCGAACACTGAAGCTTTCTTT
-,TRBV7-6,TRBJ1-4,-,CASSLGGVGNEKLFF,TGTGCCAGCAGCTTAGGCGGGGTGGGTAATGAAAAACTGTTTTTT
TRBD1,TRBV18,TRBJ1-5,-,CASSQDRVRPQHF,TGTGCCAGCTCCCAAGACAGGGTGAGGCCCCAGCATTTT
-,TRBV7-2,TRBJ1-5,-,CASSLAGAGPQHF,TGTGCCAGCAGCTTAGCGGGGGCCGGGCCCCAGCATTTT
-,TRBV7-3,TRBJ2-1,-,CASSSQGGEQFF,TGTGCCAGCAGCTCCCAGGGTGGTGAGCAGTTCTTC
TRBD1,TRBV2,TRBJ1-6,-,CASIKGQGEISPLHF,TGTGCCAGCATCAAAGGTCAGGGGGAAATTTCACCCCTCCACTTT
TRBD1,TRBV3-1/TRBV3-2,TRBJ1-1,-,CASSPLGLWTGMNTEAFF,TGTGCCAGCAGCCCGCTGGGGCTATGGACAGGGATGAACACTGAAGCTTTCTTT
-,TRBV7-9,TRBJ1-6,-,CASSLGRQGNSPLHF,TGTGCCAGCAGCTTAGGTCGGCAGGGGAATTCACCCCTCCACTTT
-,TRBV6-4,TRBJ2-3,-,CASSGGPEGTQYF,TGTGCCAGCAGCGGGGGACCAGAAGGGACGCAGTATTTT
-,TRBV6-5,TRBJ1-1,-,CASSYSGGRGAFF,TGTGCCAGCAGTTACTCGGGAGGGCGCGGAGCTTTCTTT
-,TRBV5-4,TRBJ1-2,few,CASSSQGPGGYGYTF,TGTGCCAGCAGCTCACAGGGCCCTGGTGGCTATGGCTACACCTTC
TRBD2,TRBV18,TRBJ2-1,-,CASSPRAASGTSGNEQFF,TGTGCCAGCTCACCCCGGGCGGCTAGCGGGACGTCGGGTAATGAGCAGTTCTTC
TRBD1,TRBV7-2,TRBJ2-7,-,CASSSSDRPYEQYF,TGTGCCAGCAGCTCATCGGACAGGCCCTACGAGCAGTACTTC
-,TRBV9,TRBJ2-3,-,CASSVTDTSPIFTDTQYF,TGTGCCAGCAGCGTTACGGACACCTCGCCTATTTTCACAGATACGCAGTATTTT
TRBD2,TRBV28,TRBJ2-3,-,CASSLLAGGTDTQYF,TGTGCCAGCAGTTTGCTAGCGGGAGGAACAGATACGCAGTATTTT
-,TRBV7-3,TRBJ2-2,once,CASSLTLGSSGELFF,TGTGCCAGCAGCTTAACACTGGGGAGTAGCGGGGAGCTGTTTTTT
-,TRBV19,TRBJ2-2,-,CASSITPGATGELFF,TGTGCCAGTAGTATAACGCCAGGGGCCACCGGGGAGCTGTTTTTT
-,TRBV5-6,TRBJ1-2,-,CASSLGRVNGYTF,TGTGCCAGCAGCTTGGGGAGAGTCAATGGCTACACCTTC
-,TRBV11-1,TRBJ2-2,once,CASSLGAANTGELFF,TGTGCCAGCAGCTTAGGGGCAGCGAACACCGGGGAGCTGTTTTTT
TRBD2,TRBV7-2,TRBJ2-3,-,CASSFTASGGRDTQYF,TGTGCCAGCAGCTTTACCGCTAGCGGGGGGCGGGATACGCAGTATTTT
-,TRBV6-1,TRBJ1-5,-,CASSEGLDQPQHF,TGTGCCAGCAGTGAGGGACTGGACCAGCCCCAGCATTTT
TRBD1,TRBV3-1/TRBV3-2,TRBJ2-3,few,CASSPVRGTGTDTQYF,TGTGCCAGCAGCCCCGTCAGGGGGACAGGCACAGATACGCAGTATTTT
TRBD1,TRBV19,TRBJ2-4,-,CASTTGGATKNIQYF,TGTGCCAGTACCACAGGGGGCGCGACCAAAAACATTCAGTACTTC
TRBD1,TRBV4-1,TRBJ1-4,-,CASSQSRDSNEKLFF,TGCGCCAGCAGCCAGTCCCGGGACAGCAATGAAAAACTGTTTTTT
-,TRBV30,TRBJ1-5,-,CAWGSGVAQPQHF,TGTGCCTGGGGTTCGGGGGTGGCTCAGCCCCAGCATTTT
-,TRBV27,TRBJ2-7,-,CASSLFSGLGEQYF,TGTGCCAGCAGTTTATTTAGCGGACTGGGGGAGCAGTACTTC
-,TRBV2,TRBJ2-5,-,CASSVFREETQYF,TGTGCCAGCAGTGTTTTCAGGGAAGAGACCCAGTACTTC
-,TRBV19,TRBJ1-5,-,CASRGRNQPQHF,TGTGCCAGTAGGGGCAGGAATCAGCCCCAGCATTTT
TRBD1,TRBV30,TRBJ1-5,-,CAWSAGDRGNQPQHF,TGTGCCTGGAGTGCCGGGGACAGGGGAAATCAGCCCCAGCATTTT
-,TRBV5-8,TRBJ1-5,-,CASSLYGNQPQHF,TGTGCCAGCAGCTTGTACGGGAATCAGCCCCAGCATTTT